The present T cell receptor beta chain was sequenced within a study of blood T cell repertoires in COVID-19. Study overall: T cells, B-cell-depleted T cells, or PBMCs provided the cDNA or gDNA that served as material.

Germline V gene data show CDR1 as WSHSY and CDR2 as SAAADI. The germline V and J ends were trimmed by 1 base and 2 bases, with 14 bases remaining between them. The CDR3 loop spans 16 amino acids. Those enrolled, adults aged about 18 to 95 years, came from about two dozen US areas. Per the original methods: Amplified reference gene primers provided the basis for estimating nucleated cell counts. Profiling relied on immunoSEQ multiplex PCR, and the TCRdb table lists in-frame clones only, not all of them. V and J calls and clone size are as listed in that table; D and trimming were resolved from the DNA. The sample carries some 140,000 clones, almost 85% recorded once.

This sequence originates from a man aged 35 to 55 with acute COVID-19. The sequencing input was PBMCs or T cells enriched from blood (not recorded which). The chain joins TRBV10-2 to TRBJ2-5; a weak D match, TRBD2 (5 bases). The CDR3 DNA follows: TGCGCCAGCAGTGAGTTTTCGGGGTTTCCACAAGAGACCCAGTACTTC. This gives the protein CASSEFSGFPQETQYF.